The 24 T cell receptor beta chains given below trace back to one sample, sequenced in a study of PD-L1 blockade in urothelial cancer. Assay: immunoSEQ multiplex PCR; the TCRdb copy retains only in-frame clones and omits some. The sample includes 50,000 or so clones, around 84% of them seen just once. The sample's time point: pretreatment peripheral blood. This sample comprised PBMCs, obtained around atezolizumab (anti-PD-L1) treatment. All receptors come from a man aged 55 to 70 with urothelial cancer.

V and J are TRBV4-2 and TRBJ2-1, with 8 bases aligning to TRBD1. With 0 bases clipped from V and 4 bases from J, the junction kept 5 bases outside the gene matches. Per the germline V gene, CDR1 is LGHNA and CDR2 is YNFKEQ. The CDR3 loop spans 16 amino acids. The CDR3 DNA follows: TGTGCCAGCAGCCAAGAGTCTGGGACAGGATACAATGAGCAGTTCTTC. Protein: CASSQESGTGYNEQFF.

The J gene is TRBJ2-7, the V gene TRBV7-9, with D possibly being TRBD2 (6 bases). The V end was cut by 5 bases, the J end by 0 bases, with 11 bases between. The CDR3 has 14 amino acids. Germline V CDR1 and CDR2: SEHNR, FQNEAQ (reference sequence). This chain's CDR3 is CASSPDGSSYEQYF. The CDR3, as DNA: TGTGCCAGCAGCCCAGACGGGAGCTCCTACGAGCAGTACTTC.

CDR3 coding DNA: TGCGCCAGCAGTAAAACCGGGACAGAGTCCTACGAGCAGTACTTC. This codes for CASSKTGTESYEQYF. The chain links TRBV5-1 to TRBJ2-7, with TRBD1 matching over 7 bases. Looked up from germline, CDR1 is SGHRS and CDR2 is YFSETQ. V lost 5 bases to trimming and J lost 1 base; unmatched junction nucleotides: 9. The CDR3 is 15 residues long.

The chain has TRBV11-3 and TRBJ2-2; D possibly corresponds to TRBD1 (5 bases). The germline V gene has CDR1 SGHNT and CDR2 YENEEA. V was pared by 5 bases and J by 0 bases, with 13 bases between. There are 16 residues in the CDR3. CDR3 nucleotides: TGTGCCAGCAGCGCCCAGGGTCCCGCGAACACCGGGGAGCTGTTTTTT. The encoded protein is CASSAQGPANTGELFF.

CDR3 in DNA: TGCGCCAGCAGCCAACCCCTTGTGCGGGAATTAGGGTATGGCTACACCTTC. Its protein product is CASSQPLVRELGYGYTF. J is TRBJ1-2 and V is TRBV4-1; D is uncertain. Per germline, CDR1 MGHRA and CDR2 YSYEKL. The CDR3 loop spans 17 amino acids. Trimming removed 2 bases from V and 5 bases from J, with 21 bases in between.

The rearrangement uses TRBV5-1 and TRBJ1-1, with unresolved D. Germline V gene lookup returns CDR1 SGHRS and CDR2 YFSETQ. With 1 base removed from V and 4 bases from J, the gap between germline ends came to 20 bases. This CDR3 is built from 17 residues. The CDR3 sequence: CASSLNTVGSMVTEAFF. The CDR3 region has the DNA TGCGCCAGCAGCTTGAACACAGTGGGTTCGATGGTCACTGAAGCTTTCTTT.

This chain links TRBV29-1 with TRBJ1-2; unclear D gene. The germline V gene encodes CDR1 SQVTM and CDR2 ANQGSEA. With 3 bases removed from V and 3 bases from J, the gap between germline ends came to 8 bases. CDR3 length: 12 residues. The CDR3 DNA is TGCAGCGTTGATGATACAGACTATGGCTACACCTTC. Its translation: CSVDDTDYGYTF.

The chain couples TRBV28 to TRBJ2-7; the D gene is possibly TRBD1 (5 bases). CDR3 length: 15 amino acids. The ends were cut back, 10 bases at V and 4 bases at J, with 23 bases in the middle. Germline V gene data show CDR1 as MDHEN and CDR2 as SYDVKM. DNA for the CDR3: TGTGCCACCCTCACCGCTGGGGTCAGGGCTTACGAGCAGTACTTC. This gives the protein CATLTAGVRAYEQYF. Drawing the rest from reference TRBV28 and TRBJ2-7, the complete variable domain is DVKVTQSSRYLVKRTGEKVFLECVQDMDHENMFWYRQDPGLGLRLIYFSYDVKMKEKGDIPEGYSVSREKKERFSLILESASTNQTSMYLCATLTAGVRAYEQYFGPGTRLTVT.

This rearrangement joins TRBV6-1 to TRBJ1-6; no reliable D call. The CDR3 is made up of 13 amino acids. Germline CDR1 MNHNS, CDR2 SASEGT. V was shortened by 10 bases and J by 10 bases, with 17 bases between the two germline ends. CDR3 DNA: TGTGCCACTTCTGACGGGGTAGGATCACCCCTCCACTTT. Translating it yields CATSDGVGSPLHF.

The chain employs TRBV6-6 and TRBJ2-3; D perhaps matches TRBD2 (6 bases). Deletions cut 6 bases from V and 0 bases from J, with 16 bases between. CDR1 MNHNY and CDR2 SVGAGI come from the germline V gene (reference sequence). This CDR3 comprises 16 residues. For the CDR3, the DNA is TGTGCCAGCAGCCCGGCGGGACGGATAAGCACAGATACGCAGTATTTT. Residues: CASSPAGRISTDTQYF.

The genes are TRBV4-2 and TRBJ2-3; TRBD2 matches at 8 bases. This CDR3 is built from 18 residues. Looked up from germline, CDR1 is LGHNA and CDR2 is YNFKEQ. V trimming: 4 bases; J trimming: 0 bases; junction bases outside the gene matches: 12. The CDR3 protein is CASSPRARQRGSTDTQYF. The CDR3 nucleotides are TGTGCCAGCAGCCCCCGAGCGAGACAGCGGGGGAGCACAGATACGCAGTATTTT.

The chain links TRBV9 to TRBJ2-1; TRBD1 agrees at 8 bases. The CDR3 runs to 13 residues. Germline V gene lookup returns CDR1 SGDLS and CDR2 YYNGEE. V lost 2 bases, J lost 9 bases, and 4 bases stayed unmatched. The CDR3 loop is CASSVPGGIEQFF. CDR3 DNA: TGTGCCAGCAGCGTCCCAGGGGGCATTGAGCAGTTCTTC.

The rearrangement joins TRBV6-6 to TRBJ2-2; D not resolved. The CDR3 consists of 12 residues. Trimming stripped 5 bases from V and 4 bases from J, with 5 bases between. Germline V gene data show CDR1 as MNHNY and CDR2 as SVGAGI (reference sequence). The CDR3 DNA follows: TGTGCCAGCAGTCTCTCCACCGGGGAGCTGTTTTTT. Translating it yields CASSLSTGELFF.

The chain employs TRBV5-1 and TRBJ1-1; a possible D gene is TRBD1 (6 bases). This CDR3 is 15 amino acids long. Trimming took off 4 bases at V and 1 base at J, with 14 bases between the two ends. Germline CDR1 is SGHRS and CDR2 is YFSETQ. CDR3 in amino acids: CASSRGGATNTEAFF. CDR3 coding DNA: TGCGCCAGCAGCCGAGGGGGGGCCACGAACACTGAAGCTTTCTTT.

This sequence joins TRBV19 and TRBJ1-2; 8 bases match TRBD1. This CDR3 has 14 residues. V dropped 5 bases and J dropped 5; count of bases not matched to a gene: 7. CDR1 and CDR2 from the germline V gene are LNHDA and SQIVND (reference sequence). The CDR3: CASSSGTGSYGYTF. The CDR3 nucleotides are TGTGCCAGTAGTTCCGGGACAGGTAGTTATGGCTACACCTTC.

This rearrangement joins TRBV27 to TRBJ1-1; possibly TRBD1 for D (5 bases). The CDR3 loop spans 13 amino acids. The V gene lost 7 bases and the J gene lost 2 bases, with 11 bases spanning the gap. Per the germline V gene, CDR1 is MNHEY and CDR2 is SMNVEV (reference sequence). The CDR3 protein is CASNQGVNTEAFF. In nucleotides, the CDR3 is TGTGCCAGCAATCAAGGGGTCAACACTGAAGCTTTCTTT.

The CDR3 sequence is CASSLQGRSGTDTQYF. CDR3 coding DNA: TGTGCCAGCAGCTTGCAGGGGCGAAGTGGGACAGATACGCAGTATTTT. This rearrangement joins TRBV5-4 to TRBJ2-3; tentative D call: TRBD1 (6 bases). The germline CDR1 and CDR2 sequences are SGHNT and YYREEE (reference sequence). V lost 1 base, J lost 3 bases, and 15 bases lay in between. CDR3 length: 16 amino acids.

The chain has TRBV30 and TRBJ1-3; D remains unclear. Germline CDR1 is GTSNPN and CDR2 is SVGIG (reference sequence). V was shortened by 0 bases and J by 1 base, with 10 bases between the two germline ends. The CDR3 is 15 amino acids. CDR3 bases: TGTGCCTGGAGTGTACTGCCGAGGTCTGGAAACACCATATATTTT. Protein: CAWSVLPRSGNTIYF. The full variable domain, with the rest looked up from reference TRBV30 and TRBJ1-3, is SQTIHQWPATLVQPVGSPLSLECTVEGTSNPNLYWYRQAAGRGLQLLFYSVGIGQISSEVPQNLSASRPQDRQFILSSKKLLLSDSGFYLCAWSVLPRSGNTIYFGEGSWLTVV.

The count of this clone is one. The chain employs TRBV19 and TRBJ1-2; D might be TRBD1 (5 bases). Germline values: CDR1 LNHDA, CDR2 SQIVND (reference sequence). The CDR3 loop spans 11 amino acids. The ends were cut back, 7 bases at V and 8 bases at J, with 11 bases in the middle. Here the CDR3 DNA reads TGTGCCAGTACAGGGATGAGGGGCTACACCTTC. It specifies CASTGMRGYTF.

Worth noting for this clone: Its ends do not fully match the called genes, so a read error is possible. The chain links TRBV7-7 to TRBJ1-4, with D unresolved. This CDR3 region has 14 residues. Germline CDR1 and CDR2: SSHAT and FNYEAQ (reference sequence). This chain's CDR3 is CASSTLHWEEKLFF. In nucleotides, the CDR3 is TGTGCTAGCAGCACACTCCATTGGGAGGAAAAACTGTTTTTT. Filled out from reference TRBV7-7 and TRBJ1-4, the complete variable domain reads GAGVSQSPRYKVTKRGQDVTLRCDPISSHATLYWYQQALGQGPEFLTYFNYEAQPDKSGLPSDRFSAERPEGSISTLTIQRTEQRDSAMYRCASSTLHWEEKLFFGSGTQLSVL.

The rearrangement links TRBV19 to TRBJ1-5; 7 positions match TRBD1. CDR1 is LNHDA and CDR2 is SQIVND in the germline V gene (reference sequence). V lost 7 bases, J lost 4 bases, and 10 bases stayed unmatched. This CDR3 has 15 residues. The CDR3 region has the DNA TGTGCCAGTACCTCCTACGACAGGGTGAATCAGCCCCAGCATTTT. Amino acid sequence: CASTSYDRVNQPQHF.

V gene TRBV5-6 combines with J gene TRBJ1-6; 10 positions agree with TRBD1. The CDR3 runs to 15 residues. Germline lookup yields CDR1 SGHDT and CDR2 YYEEEE. The V segment lost 0 bases and the J segment 8 bases; nucleotides outside the gene matches: 2. CDR3 nucleotides: TGTGCCAGCAGCTTGGGGACAGGGGGACATTCACCCCTCCACTTT. Translation gives CASSLGTGGHSPLHF.

V is TRBV18 and J is TRBJ1-3, with 7 nucleotides matching TRBD1. Germline CDR1 is KGHSH and CDR2 is LQKENI. J was trimmed by 0 bases and V by 1 base; bases with no gene match: 9. This CDR3 has 18 residues. CDR3 sequence: CASSPRFEGASSGNTIYF. The CDR3 DNA reads TGTGCCAGCTCACCACGTTTTGAGGGGGCGAGCTCTGGAAACACCATATATTTT.

This clone was recorded once. The rearrangement joins TRBV7-9 to TRBJ1-4; D remains unclear. The germline V gene encodes CDR1 SEHNR and CDR2 FQNEAQ (reference sequence). The CDR3 is 14 amino acids. Deletions cut 1 base from V and 5 bases from J, with 8 bases between. The CDR3 region is CASSLGQLNEKLFF. CDR3 nucleotides: TGTGCCAGCAGCTTAGGGCAGTTAAATGAAAAACTGTTTTTT.